A single sample is the source of the 24 T cell receptor beta chains below, sequenced in a study of T cells in Graves' hyperthyroidism and ophthalmopathy. Amplified TCR beta CDR3 regions came from RNA transcripts. When the TCR CDR3 underwent first-round RT-PCR, the HTBI primer set was used. One entry per CDR3 protein results from TCRdb running MiXCR on the multiplex PCR reads. The sample has some 510,000 distinct CDR3 sequences; roughly 20% are singletons. Specimen: blood. The receptor source for this set is a young man with Graves' hyperthyroidism.

This clonotype was seen repeatedly, ten times or more. Here the CDR3 DNA reads TGTGCCACCAGTGATCCCCGGGACGCCGGCGGAGAGACCCAGTACTTC. This translates into CATSDPRDAGGETQYF. The rearrangement links TRBV24-1 to TRBJ2-5; possibly TRBD1 or TRBD2 for D (5 bases each). Germline assignment: CDR1 KGHDR and CDR2 SFDVKD. The CDR3 contains 16 residues. Trimming removed 3 bases at V and 4 bases at J, with 17 bases between.

The sample holds many counts of this clonotype. The CDR3 bases are TGTGCCAGCAGCCTGGAACTATGGGCCTTCTCTGGAAACACCATATATTTT. Amino acid sequence: CASSLELWAFSGNTIYF. The V gene is TRBV11-1, the J gene TRBJ1-3; D is ambiguous. V lost 5 bases and J 0 bases, leaving 17 bases between the germline ends. The CDR3 runs to 17 residues. Germline-derived CDR1 and CDR2 are SGHAT and FQDESV (reference sequence).

This clonotype was found many times. The rearrangement links TRBV20-1 to TRBJ1-2; weak D call: TRBD1 (6 bases). This CDR3 has 15 residues. Germline CDR1 DFQATT, CDR2 SNEGSKA (reference sequence). The V end lost 0 bases, the J end lost 4 bases, and 15 bases lay between the germline ends. CDR3 residues: CSARDIAGAVYGYTF. Here the CDR3 DNA reads TGCAGTGCTAGAGATATTGCAGGGGCCGTCTATGGCTACACCTTC.

This clonotype was detected a few times. The J gene is TRBJ1-2, the V gene TRBV6-5, with D tentatively TRBD1 (5 bases). The CDR3 sequence is 12 residues long. Trimming took off 2 bases at V and 5 bases at J, with 6 bases between the two ends. CDR1 and CDR2 from the germline V gene are MNHEY and SVGAGI. CDR3 residues: CASSYAGYGYTF. The CDR3, as DNA: TGTGCCAGCAGTTACGCAGGGTATGGCTACACCTTC.

This clonotype was observed at least ten times. J is TRBJ1-1 and V is TRBV20-1; D is undetermined. Trimming took off 0 bases at V and 1 base at J, with 9 bases between the two ends. Germline loops: CDR1 DFQATT, CDR2 SNEGSKA (reference sequence). The CDR3 contains 14 residues. The CDR3 bases are TGCAGTGCTAGAGATGGCAGATCGAACACTGAAGCTTTCTTT. Its translation is CSARDGRSNTEAFF.

The chain employs TRBV28 and TRBJ1-2, with D possibly TRBD1 on 5 matching bases. The germline CDR1 and CDR2 sequences are MDHEN and SYDVKM. The CDR3 covers 14 residues. V gave up 5 bases and J gave up 4 bases, with 14 bases separating them. The CDR3 region is CASSPHAGSYGYTF. CDR3 bases: TGTGCCAGCAGTCCCCACGCAGGGAGCTATGGCTACACCTTC.

This clonotype was seen ten or more times. The rearrangement links TRBV12-3 or TRBV12-4 to TRBJ1-5, with a tentative D call TRBD1 (5 bases). CDR3 length equals 13 residues. The ends were cut back, 0 bases at V and 10 bases at J, with 10 bases in the middle. In DNA form, the CDR3 reads TGTGCCAGCAGTTTAGCGGGGGGTTATCCCCAGCATTTT. Its translation: CASSLAGGYPQHF.

In its sample, this clonotype was seen many times. V gene TRBV24-1 combines with J gene TRBJ1-2; a weak D match, TRBD1 (5 bases). The CDR3 is 15 amino acids. The germline CDR1 and CDR2 sequences are KGHDR and SFDVKD. Trimming took 2 bases from V and 4 from J, leaving 13 bases between them. The DNA of the CDR3 is TGTGCCACCAGTGATTCCGCGGACACATTCTATGGCTACACCTTC. Translated, it gives CATSDSADTFYGYTF.

The chain uses TRBV20-1 and TRBJ2-7; D is possibly TRBD1 or TRBD2 (7 bases each). V was pared by 2 bases and J by 6 bases, with 20 bases between. The CDR3 is 15 residues long. Germline CDR1 reads DFQATT; CDR2 reads SNEGSKA (reference sequence). Written as DNA, the CDR3 is TGCAGTGCTAGAAATCCGCAGGGGGGGACTGTCGAGCAGTACTTC. Residues: CSARNPQGGTVEQYF.

The chain couples TRBV11-1 to TRBJ2-7; D call uncertain. The CDR3 extends over 17 amino acids. V gave up 0 bases and J gave up 3 bases, with 18 bases separating them. Germline CDR1 reads SGHAT; CDR2 reads FQDESV (reference sequence). CDR3 protein: CASSLASSDGRGYEQYF. The DNA of the CDR3 is TGTGCCAGCAGCTTAGCTTCGTCGGACGGCCGCGGCTACGAGCAGTACTTC.

This clonotype was observed a few times. The gene calls are TRBV27 and TRBJ1-1, with a tentative D call TRBD1 (6 bases). Germline CDR1 MNHEY, CDR2 SMNVEV (reference sequence). There are 16 residues in the CDR3. Trimming cost V 4 bases and J 0 bases, with 15 bases left between them. As DNA, the CDR3 is TGTGCCAGCAGTTCCGCAGCGGGGGCTATGAACACTGAAGCTTTCTTT. It encodes CASSSAAGAMNTEAFF.

This clonotype was counted many times. V usage is TRBV10-3 and J usage is TRBJ2-5; D not certain. The germline V gene has CDR1 ENHRY and CDR2 SYGVKD. V was pared by 4 bases and J by 7 bases, with 19 bases between. This CDR3 spans 15 amino acids. The CDR3, as DNA: TGTGCCATCAGTGTTACCCCTGGCGGTCCTGTGACCCAGTACTTC. Translation gives CAISVTPGGPVTQYF.

This clonotype was detected once. A junction end diverges from the germline sequence, so it may reflect a read error. This sequence joins TRBV19 and TRBJ2-7; tentatively, D is TRBD1 or TRBD2 (5 bases each). CDR3 length: 13 amino acids. Germline CDR1 reads LNHDA; CDR2 reads SQIVND (reference sequence). The CDR3 reads CTSSEGRAWGQYF. Here the CDR3 DNA reads TGTACCAGCTCTGAGGGGCGAGCCTGGGGGCAGTACTTC. Supplemented by reference TRBV19 and TRBJ2-7, the full variable domain reads DGGITQSPKYLFRKEGQNVTLSCEQNLNHDAMYWYRQDPGQGLRLIYYSQIVNDFQKGDIAEGYSVSREKKESFPLTVTSAQKNPTAFYLCTSSEGRAWGQYFGPGTRLTVT.

The J gene is TRBJ1-5, the V gene TRBV6-1; tentative D call: TRBD1 (6 bases). This CDR3 spans 14 amino acids. CDR1 and CDR2 from the germline V gene are MNHNS and SASEGT. V dropped 2 bases and J dropped 6 bases, with 11 bases sitting between them. In nucleotides, the CDR3 is TGTGCCAGCAGTGAAATGGGGGGCGGTCAGCCCCAGCATTTT. Translated, it gives CASSEMGGGQPQHF.

J is TRBJ1-1 and V is TRBV2, with D possibly being TRBD1 (6 bases). Germline V gene sequence: CDR1 SNHLY, CDR2 FYNNEI. The CDR3 is made up of 14 amino acids. V lost 6 bases to trimming and J lost 0 bases, with 11 bases between them. CDR3 sequence (DNA): TGTGCCAGCAGGCGCAGGGACATGAACACTGAAGCTTTCTTT. Its translation is CASRRRDMNTEAFF.

This clonotype occurred many times. The rearrangement links TRBV10-3 to TRBJ1-3; no clear D gene. CDR3 length: 14 amino acids. Germline V gene data show CDR1 as ENHRY and CDR2 as SYGVKD. Trimming pared 4 bases from V and 4 bases from J, leaving 11 bases between. In DNA form, the CDR3 reads TGTGCCATCAGTGGTAAAGGGTTCGGAAACACCATATATTTT. Translating gives CAISGKGFGNTIYF.

This clonotype was recorded at least ten times. J is TRBJ1-1 and V is TRBV15; D possibly corresponds to TRBD1 (5 bases). Germline V gene sequence: CDR1 LNHNV, CDR2 YYDKDF (reference sequence). V lost 4 bases to trimming and J lost 0 bases, with 6 bases between them. This CDR3 contains 13 residues. In DNA form, the CDR3 reads TGTGCCACCAGCATGGACATGAACACTGAAGCTTTCTTT. Translated, it gives CATSMDMNTEAFF.

As regards this clonotype: An end of the junction differs from the germline gene, which may be a read error. The DNA for the CDR3 is TGTGCCAGCAGCGTGGGGACAGGGAACACTGTAGCTTTCTTT. It yields the protein CASSVGTGNTVAFF. This chain joins TRBV9 and TRBJ1-1, with 9 bases aligning to TRBD1. Germline-derived CDR1 and CDR2 are SGDLS and YYNGEE. This CDR3 comprises 14 residues. Complete variable domain (other parts from reference TRBV9 and TRBJ1-1): DSGVTQTPKHLITATGQRVTLRCSPRSGDLSVYWYQQSLDQGLQFLIQYYNGEERAKGNILERFSAQQFPDLHSELNLSSLELGDSALYFCASSVGTGNTVAFFGQGTRLTVV.

In its sample, this clonotype was seen many times. The CDR3 bases are TGTGCCAGCAGTTTAGCTCCGGGACACCCGGACACCGGGGAGCTGTTTTTT. It encodes CASSLAPGHPDTGELFF. The chain links TRBV12-3 or TRBV12-4 to TRBJ2-2; tentative D call: TRBD1 (6 bases). With 0 bases removed from V and 3 bases from J, the gap between germline ends came to 14 bases. CDR3 length equals 17 residues.

This clonotype was counted at least ten times. The V gene is TRBV24-1, the J gene TRBJ2-2; D gene uncertain. The V end was cut by 3 bases, the J end by 5 bases, with 3 bases between. CDR1 and CDR2 from the germline V gene are KGHDR and SFDVKD. The CDR3 is 12 residues long. The CDR3 DNA reads as TGTGCCACCAGTGATATGACCGGGGAGCTGTTTTTT. Its translation: CATSDMTGELFF.

Ten or more counts support this clonotype. This chain connects TRBV12-5 to TRBJ2-5, with no clear D. V gave up 2 bases and J gave up 1 base, with 11 bases separating them. CDR1 is LGHNT, CDR2 FRNRAP, per germline. This CDR3 is 15 amino acids long. The CDR3 is CASGLHGLGQETQYF. CDR3 nucleotides: TGTGCTAGTGGTTTGCACGGATTAGGCCAAGAGACCCAGTACTTC.

This chain connects TRBV6-1 to TRBJ1-5, with TRBD1 as a possible D gene (5 bases). CDR1 and CDR2 from the germline V gene are MNHNS and SASEGT. This CDR3 is built from 15 residues. V lost 3 bases and J lost 0, with 9 bases in between. CDR3 sequence: CASSETEGSNQPQHF. CDR3 sequence (DNA): TGTGCCAGCAGTGAGACAGAGGGTAGCAATCAGCCCCAGCATTTT.

This chain connects TRBV4-1 to TRBJ2-6; D is unclear. Between the trimmed V and J ends, which lost 2 bases and 4 bases, there was a span of 9 bases. The CDR3 spans 15 residues. From germline, CDR1 is MGHRA and CDR2 YSYEKL. This CDR3 reads CASSQMSEGANVLTF. Here the CDR3 DNA reads TGCGCCAGCAGCCAAATGTCGGAAGGGGCCAACGTCCTGACTTTC.

This clonotype was recorded at least ten times. The chain has TRBV28 and TRBJ1-1, with a tentative D call TRBD1 (6 bases). V lost 6 bases, J lost 7 bases, and 21 bases lay in between. This CDR3 has 15 amino acids. Per the germline V gene, CDR1 is MDHEN and CDR2 is SYDVKM. CDR3 amino acids: CASSRPGVGVGEAFF. The CDR3 nucleotides read TGTGCCAGCAGCCGACCAGGGGTGGGCGTCGGTGAAGCTTTCTTT. Looking up the rest from reference TRBV28 and TRBJ1-1 gives the full variable domain: DVKVTQSSRYLVKRTGEKVFLECVQDMDHENMFWYRQDPGLGLRLIYFSYDVKMKEKGDIPEGYSVSREKKERFSLILESASTNQTSMYLCASSRPGVGVGEAFFGQGTRLTVV.